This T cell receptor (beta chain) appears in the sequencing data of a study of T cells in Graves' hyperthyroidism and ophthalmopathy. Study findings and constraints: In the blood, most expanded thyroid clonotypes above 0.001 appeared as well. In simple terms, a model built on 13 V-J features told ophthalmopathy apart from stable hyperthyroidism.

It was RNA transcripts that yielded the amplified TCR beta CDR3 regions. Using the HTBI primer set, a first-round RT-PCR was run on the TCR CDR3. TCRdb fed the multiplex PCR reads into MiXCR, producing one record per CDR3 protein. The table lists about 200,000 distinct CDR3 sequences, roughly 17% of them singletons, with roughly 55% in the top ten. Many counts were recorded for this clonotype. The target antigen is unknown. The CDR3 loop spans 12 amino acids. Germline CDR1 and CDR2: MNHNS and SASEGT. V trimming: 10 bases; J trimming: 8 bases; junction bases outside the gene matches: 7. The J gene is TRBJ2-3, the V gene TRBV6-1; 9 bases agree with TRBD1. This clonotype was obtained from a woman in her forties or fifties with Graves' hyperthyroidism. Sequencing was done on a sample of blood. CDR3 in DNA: TGTGCCATCGGACAGGGGTTGGTTACGCAGTATTTT. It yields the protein CAIGQGLVTQYF.